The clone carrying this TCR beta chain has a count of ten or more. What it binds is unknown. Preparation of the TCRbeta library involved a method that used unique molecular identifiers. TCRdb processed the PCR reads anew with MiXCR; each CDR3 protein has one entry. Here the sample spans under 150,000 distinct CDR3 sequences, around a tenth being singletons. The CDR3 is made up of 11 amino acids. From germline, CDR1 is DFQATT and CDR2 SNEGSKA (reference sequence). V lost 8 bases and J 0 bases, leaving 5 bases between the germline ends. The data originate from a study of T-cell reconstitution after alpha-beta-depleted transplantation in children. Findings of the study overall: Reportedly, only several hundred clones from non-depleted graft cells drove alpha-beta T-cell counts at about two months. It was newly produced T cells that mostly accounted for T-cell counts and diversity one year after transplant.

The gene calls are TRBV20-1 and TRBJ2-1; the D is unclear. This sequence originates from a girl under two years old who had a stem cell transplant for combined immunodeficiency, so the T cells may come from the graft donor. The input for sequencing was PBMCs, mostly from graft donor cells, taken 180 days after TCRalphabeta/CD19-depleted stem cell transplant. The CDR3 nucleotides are TGCAGTTCAGCCTCCTACAATGAGCAGTTCTTC. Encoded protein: CSSASYNEQFF.